At least ten counts were recorded for the clone carrying this T cell receptor beta chain. This entry comes from a study of neurological immune-mediated disorders. In TCRdb, the 5' RACE reads were re-called with MiXCR into one record per CDR3 protein. This table has about 120,000 distinct CDR3 sequences, around 3% appearing once. The sequenced sample was PBMCs. The receptor was isolated from a woman between 25 and 40 years old with multiple sclerosis.

The CDR3 here is CASKGSSTEAFF. CDR3 in DNA: TGTGCCAGCAAGGGTTCGAGCACTGAAGCTTTCTTT. V usage is TRBV7-9 and J usage is TRBJ1-1; D gene ambiguous. In germline, CDR1 is SEHNR, CDR2 FQNEAQ (reference sequence). V was cut by 7 bases and J by 4 bases, with 10 bases left in between. This CDR3 is built from 12 residues.